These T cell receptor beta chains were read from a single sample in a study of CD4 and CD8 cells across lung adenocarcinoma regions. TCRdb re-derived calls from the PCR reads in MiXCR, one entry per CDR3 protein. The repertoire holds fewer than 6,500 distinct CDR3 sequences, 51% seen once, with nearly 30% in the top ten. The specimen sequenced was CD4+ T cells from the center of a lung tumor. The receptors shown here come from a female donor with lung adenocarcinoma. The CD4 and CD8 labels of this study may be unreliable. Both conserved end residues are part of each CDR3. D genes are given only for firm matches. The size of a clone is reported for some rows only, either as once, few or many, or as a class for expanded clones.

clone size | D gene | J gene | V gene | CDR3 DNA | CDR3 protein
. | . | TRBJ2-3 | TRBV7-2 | TGTGCCAGCAGCTTCCGCCCAGGGTACAGCACAGATACGCAGTATTTT | CASSFRPGYSTDTQYF
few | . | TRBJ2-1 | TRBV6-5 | TGTGCCAGCAGTTACCAGGGGGGGTCCTACAATGAGCAGTTCTTC | CASSYQGGSYNEQFF
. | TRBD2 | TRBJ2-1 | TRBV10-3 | TGTGCCATCAGTGGGGGACTAGCGGGAGACAATGAGCAGTTCTTC | CAISGGLAGDNEQFF
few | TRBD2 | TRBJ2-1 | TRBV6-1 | TGTGCCAGCAAGCGGGGGGACCAGTACAATGAGCAGTTCTTC | CASKRGDQYNEQFF
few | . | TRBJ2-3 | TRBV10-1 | TGCGCCACCGAACTAGAAGATACAGATACCCAGTACTTT | CATELEDTDTQYF
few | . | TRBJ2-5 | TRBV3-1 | TGTGCCAGCAGCCAAGAGGGGAAGACCCAGTACTTC | CASSQEGKTQYF
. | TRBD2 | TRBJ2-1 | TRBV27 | TGTGCCAGCAGGGGACTAGCGGGGACGGGCAATGAGCAGTTCTTC | CASRGLAGTGNEQFF
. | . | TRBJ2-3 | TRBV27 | TGTGCCAGCAGTTCAGACCGCACCGGGGCGCAGTATTTT | CASSSDRTGAQYF
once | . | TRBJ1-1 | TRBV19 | TGTGCCAGTAGTATAACGAGAGGGAGGGGACTCAACACTGAAGCTTTCTTT | CASSITRGRGLNTEAFF
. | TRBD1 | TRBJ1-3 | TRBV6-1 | TGTGCCAGCTCAGCGGGACAGGAGCCTGGAAACACCATATATTTT | CASSAGQEPGNTIYF
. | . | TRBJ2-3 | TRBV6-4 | TGTGCCAGCAGTCTATCTAGCACAGATATTCAGTATTTC | CASSLSSTDIQYF
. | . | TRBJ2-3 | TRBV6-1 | TGTGCCAGCAGTGAAGGTCTGGGCCTCGGGGGCGGTGGCACAGATACCCAGTATTTT | CASSEGLGLGGGGTDTQYF
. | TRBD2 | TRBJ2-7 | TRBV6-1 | TGTGCCAGCAGTGAAGCACCAGCGGGAGTCTACAATGAGCAGTACTTC | CASSEAPAGVYNEQYF
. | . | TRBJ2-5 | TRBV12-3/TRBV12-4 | TGTGCCAGCAGTTTGGGTACCGGGGCACGGGACGAAGAGACGCAGTACTTC | CASSLGTGARDEETQYF
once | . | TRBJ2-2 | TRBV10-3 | TGTGCCATCAGTGAGCCGGTGAACACCGGGGAGCTGTTTTTT | CAISEPVNTGELFF
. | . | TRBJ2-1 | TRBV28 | TGTGCCAGCAGTTTTCCGGACAGCTCATCCTACAATGAGCAGTTCTTC | CASSFPDSSSYNEQFF
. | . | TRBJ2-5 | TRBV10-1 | TGCGCCACCGAACTAGATGACCCAGAGACCCAGTACTTC | CATELDDPETQYF
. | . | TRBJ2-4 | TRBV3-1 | TGTGCGGGCAGCGGGGACAGAGCCAAAAACACCCAGTACTTC | CAGSGDRAKNTQYF
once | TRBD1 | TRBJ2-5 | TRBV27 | TGTGCCAGCAGTACGGGACAGCAAGAGACCCAGTCTTTC | CASSTGQQETQSF
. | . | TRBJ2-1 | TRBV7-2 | TGTGCCAGCAGCCCAGGACCCACAAATGAGCAGTTCTTC | CASSPGPTNEQFF
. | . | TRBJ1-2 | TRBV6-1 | TGTGCCAGCACGGACACCTATGGCTACACCTTC | CASTDTYGYTF
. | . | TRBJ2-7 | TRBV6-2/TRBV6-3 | TGTGCCAGCACCCTGTTTGGCCACGAGCAGTACTTC | CASTLFGHEQYF
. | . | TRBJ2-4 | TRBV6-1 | TGTGCCAGCAGCCGGTCGGGGAGTTTTCTAAACATTCAGTACTTC | CASSRSGSFLNIQYF
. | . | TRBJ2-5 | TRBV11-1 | TGTGCCAGCAGCGCGGGGACCTATGACCAAGATACCCAGTACTTC | CASSAGTYDQDTQYF
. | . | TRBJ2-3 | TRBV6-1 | TGTGCCAGCAGACGCAGTACAGATATTCAGTATTTC | CASRRSTDIQYF
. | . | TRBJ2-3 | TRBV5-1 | TGCGCCAGCGGCTTGGGGACCGCGGTCGCAGATACGCAGTATTTT | CASGLGTAVADTQYF